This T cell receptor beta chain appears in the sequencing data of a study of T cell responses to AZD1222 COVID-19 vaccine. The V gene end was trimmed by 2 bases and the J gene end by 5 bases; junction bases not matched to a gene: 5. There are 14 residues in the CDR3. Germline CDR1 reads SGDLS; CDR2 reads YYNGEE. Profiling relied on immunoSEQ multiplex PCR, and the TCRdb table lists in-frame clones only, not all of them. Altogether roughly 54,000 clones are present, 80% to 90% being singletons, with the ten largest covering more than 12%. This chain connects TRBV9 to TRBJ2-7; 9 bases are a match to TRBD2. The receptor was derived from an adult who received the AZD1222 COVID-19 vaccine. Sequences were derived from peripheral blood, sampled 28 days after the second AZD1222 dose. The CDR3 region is CASSVSGSINEQYF. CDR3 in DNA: TGTGCCAGCAGCGTTAGCGGGAGTATCAACGAGCAGTACTTC.